This T cell receptor beta chain was observed in a study of T cell responses to AZD1222 COVID-19 vaccine. Whole-study results and caveats: Seropositive status at baseline applied to only five or six AZD1222 recipients.

This clone was seen once. Its specificity is not known. The V gene lost 3 bases and the J gene lost 7 bases, with 12 bases spanning the gap. The CDR3 length is 13 residues. Germline CDR1 and CDR2: SQVTM and ANQGSEA. Clones were sequenced by immunoSEQ multiplex PCR, and TCRdb holds only the in-frame ones, with some missing. The sample records about 170,000 clones, roughly 89% being singletons. V is TRBV29-1 and J is TRBJ1-4, with no clear D. The sequence came from an adult who received the AZD1222 COVID-19 vaccine. This specimen consisted of peripheral blood, obtained 28 days after the second AZD1222 dose. The chain's CDR3 is CSVDDGSAEKLFF. The CDR3 DNA reads TGCAGCGTTGATGACGGGAGTGCTGAAAAACTGTTTTTT.